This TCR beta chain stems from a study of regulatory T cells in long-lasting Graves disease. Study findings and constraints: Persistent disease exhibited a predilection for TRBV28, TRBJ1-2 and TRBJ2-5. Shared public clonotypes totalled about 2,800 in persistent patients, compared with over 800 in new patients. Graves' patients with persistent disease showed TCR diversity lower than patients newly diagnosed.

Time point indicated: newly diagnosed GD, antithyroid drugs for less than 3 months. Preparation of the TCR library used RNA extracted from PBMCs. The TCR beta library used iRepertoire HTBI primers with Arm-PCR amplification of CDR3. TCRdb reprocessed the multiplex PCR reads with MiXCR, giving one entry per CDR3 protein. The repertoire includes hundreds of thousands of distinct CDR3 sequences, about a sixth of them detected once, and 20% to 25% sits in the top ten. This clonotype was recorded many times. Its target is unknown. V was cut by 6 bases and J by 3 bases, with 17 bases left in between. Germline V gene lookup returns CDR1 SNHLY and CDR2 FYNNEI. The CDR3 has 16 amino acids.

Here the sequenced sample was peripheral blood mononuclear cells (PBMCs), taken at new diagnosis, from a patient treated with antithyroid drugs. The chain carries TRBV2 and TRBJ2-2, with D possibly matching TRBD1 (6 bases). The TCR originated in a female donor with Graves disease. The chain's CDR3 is CASSLRQASYTGELFF. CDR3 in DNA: TGTGCCAGCAGCCTTAGACAGGCGTCCTACACCGGGGAGCTGTTTTTT.